These 12 T cell receptor beta chains were all obtained from the same sample, sequenced in a study of cytomegalovirus exposure and HLA in healthy donors. Vbeta (60) and Jbeta (13) primers were used in the PCR. Sequenced by immunoSEQ multiplex PCR; TCRdb stores in-frame clones only, minus some. Here the sample spans 95,000 to 130,000 clones, around three quarters being singletons. Sequenced input: PBMCs. These receptor sequences come from a young man in good health and CMV-seropositive.

The chain employs TRBV5-1 and TRBJ2-7; 9 bases match TRBD1. V was pared by 3 bases and J by 0 bases, with 7 bases of the junction left unmatched. The CDR3 has 16 amino acids. Germline V gene data show CDR1 as SGHRS and CDR2 as YFSETQ. The CDR3 sequence is CASSWQGQGYSYEQYF. CDR3 bases: TGCGCCAGCAGCTGGCAGGGACAGGGATACTCCTACGAGCAGTACTTC.

This chain connects TRBV29-1 to TRBJ1-4; D is unresolved. V was clipped by 7 bases and J by 8 bases, with 17 bases between them. Germline V gives CDR1 SQVTM, CDR2 ANQGSEA. The CDR3 extends over 13 amino acids. The CDR3 protein is CSANSGYGEKLFF. The CDR3 region has the DNA TGCAGCGCCAACTCCGGGTATGGGGAAAAACTGTTTTTT.

With respect to this clone: The junction departs from the called germline gene at one end, perhaps through a read error. The chain employs TRBV30 and TRBJ2-4; possibly TRBD2 for D (5 bases). The CDR3 totals 17 residues. Germline-derived CDR1 and CDR2 are GTSNPN and SVGIG (reference sequence). The CDR3 loop reads CAWSVRLLRGSKNSQYF. DNA of the CDR3: TGTGCCTGGAGTGTAAGGCTCCTCAGAGGGAGCAAAAACAGTCAGTACTTC. Combining the CDR3 with reference TRBV30 and TRBJ2-4 gives the whole variable domain SQTIHQWPATLVQPVGSPLSLECTVEGTSNPNLYWYRQAAGRGLQLLFYSVGIGQISSEVPQNLSASRPQDRQFILSSKKLLLSDSGFYLCAWSVRLLRGSKNSQYFGAGTRLSVL.

This clone is a singleton in its sample. An end of the junction differs from the germline gene, which may be a read error. V is TRBV7-2 and J is TRBJ2-6; a weak D match, TRBD1 (5 bases). Germline lookup yields CDR1 SGHTA and CDR2 FQGNSA. The CDR3 is 15 residues long. The CDR3 DNA sequence: TGTGCCAGCAGCGTCAGGTCGGCTGGGGCCAACGGCCTGACTTTC. This sequence encodes CASSVRSAGANGLTF.

This clone was seen once. The gene calls are TRBV11-1 and TRBJ2-5, with 8 bases that match TRBD1. The ends lost 9 bases at V and 4 bases at J; junction bases unmatched: 10. Looked up from germline, CDR1 is SGHAT and CDR2 is FQDESV (reference sequence). This CDR3 is 14 amino acids long. The CDR3 loop reads CASTDRGRAETQYF. Here the CDR3 DNA reads TGTGCCAGTACCGACAGGGGAAGGGCAGAGACCCAGTACTTC.

CDR3 DNA sequence: TGCGCCAGCAGCCAAGACGGACAGGGCGGCGAGACCCAGTACTTC. Translation gives CASSQDGQGGETQYF. V gene TRBV4-3 combines with J gene TRBJ2-5, with 8 bases fitting TRBD1. This CDR3 is 15 amino acids long. The junction had 5 bases not matched to a gene; V was cut back by 0 bases and J by 5 bases. Germline V gene data show CDR1 as LGHNA and CDR2 as YSLEER.

This chain links TRBV13 with TRBJ2-1; the D is unclear. Trimming removed 0 bases from V and 8 bases from J, with 8 bases in between. This CDR3 region has 13 residues. CDR1 is PRHDT, CDR2 FYEKMQ, per germline (reference sequence). This CDR3 is CASSLGHSYEQFF. The CDR3 nucleotides read TGTGCCAGCAGCTTAGGCCATAGCTATGAGCAGTTCTTC.

The J gene is TRBJ2-2, the V gene TRBV7-3; 7 bases match TRBD2. V dropped 4 bases and J dropped 7; count of bases not matched to a gene: 9. Per germline, CDR1 SGHTA and CDR2 FQGTGA. This CDR3 is 15 amino acids long. As DNA, the CDR3 is TGTGCCAGCAGCTCTAATAGCGGGTCGGACGGGGAGCTGTTTTTT. This translates into CASSSNSGSDGELFF. The full variable domain, its missing parts supplied by reference TRBV7-3 and TRBJ2-2, is GAGVSQTPSNKVTEKGKYVELRCDPISGHTALYWYRQSLGQGPEFLIYFQGTGAADDSGLPNDRFFAVRPEGSVSTLKIQRTERGDSAVYLCASSSNSGSDGELFFGEGSRLTVL.

Points on this clone: One end of the junction fails to match germline, which may point to a read error. This sequence joins TRBV7-9 and TRBJ2-7; the match to TRBD2 covers 8 bases. The CDR3 covers 12 residues. Germline V gene sequence: CDR1 SEHNR, CDR2 FQNEAQ (reference sequence). CDR3 amino acids: CSSSLTSDEQYF. The CDR3 DNA reads as TGTTCCAGCAGCTTGACTAGCGACGAGCAGTACTTC.

V usage is TRBV2 and J usage is TRBJ2-3; a possible D gene is TRBD2 (5 bases). Germline V gene sequence: CDR1 SNHLY, CDR2 FYNNEI. The CDR3 length is 13 residues. Deletions cut 6 bases from V and 0 bases from J, with 7 bases between. This CDR3 reads CASRSGSTDTQYF. In DNA form, the CDR3 reads TGTGCCAGCAGGAGCGGAAGCACAGATACGCAGTATTTT. Together with reference TRBV2 and TRBJ2-3, the CDR3 gives the full variable domain: EPEVTQTPSHQVTQMGQEVILRCVPISNHLYFYWYRQILGQKVEFLVSFYNNEISEKSEIFDDQFSVERPDGSNFTLKIRSTKLEDSAMYFCASRSGSTDTQYFGPGTRLTVL.

As concerns this clone: The junction departs from germline at one end; a sequencing error may be responsible. V usage is TRBV6-1 and J usage is TRBJ1-2, with 10 bases fitting TRBD1. This CDR3 contains 14 residues. Germline V gene lookup returns CDR1 MNHNS and CDR2 SASEGT. The CDR3: CAGSGQGGNYGYTF. The DNA of the CDR3 is TGTGCCGGCAGTGGACAGGGGGGGAACTATGGCTACACCTTC.

This clone was observed a single time. The V call is TRBV7-9, the J call TRBJ2-5; TRBD2 aligns across 7 bases. Trimming at V came to 5 bases and at J to 1 base, leaving 7 bases not matched to a gene. The CDR3 runs 15 residues. CDR1 is SEHNR and CDR2 is FQNEAQ in the germline V gene (reference sequence). The CDR3 nucleotides are TGTGCCAGCAGCCCCCACGAGCGGGGCCAAGAGACCCAGTACTTC. Its protein is CASSPHERGQETQYF.